The 29 T cell receptor beta chains below come from one sample, sequenced in a study of blood T cell repertoires in COVID-19. Clones were sequenced by immunoSEQ multiplex PCR, and TCRdb holds only the in-frame ones, with some missing. The sample has roughly 240,000 clones, more than 75% seen once. Sequencing was carried out using peripheral blood. The receptors originated from an elderly woman with COVID-19, enrolled during active disease.

The chain recombines TRBV6-5 with TRBJ1-5; D is uncertain. Deletions cut 5 bases from V and 0 bases from J, with 8 bases between. The germline V gene encodes CDR1 MNHEY and CDR2 SVGAGI. This CDR3 has 14 residues. CDR3 region: CASSNSYSNQPQHF. CDR3 in DNA: TGTGCCAGCAGTAACAGTTATAGCAATCAGCCCCAGCATTTT.

The rearrangement joins TRBV5-1 to TRBJ2-6; 8 bases align to TRBD1. The V gene end was trimmed by 1 base and the J gene end by 2 bases; junction bases not matched to a gene: 8. CDR1 and CDR2 from the germline V gene are SGHRS and YFSETQ. The CDR3 extends over 18 amino acids. The CDR3 loop reads CASSLPRSGGAGANVLTF. The DNA for the CDR3 is TGCGCCAGCAGCTTGCCGCGCTCAGGGGGCGCTGGGGCCAACGTCCTGACTTTC.

This sequence joins TRBV19 and TRBJ1-2; TRBD1 is a possible D gene (6 bases). CDR3 length: 15 residues. Germline lookup yields CDR1 LNHDA and CDR2 SQIVND (reference sequence). V was pared by 4 bases and J by 2 bases, with 14 bases between. As DNA, the CDR3 is TGTGCCAGTAGTACGGACAGTCGGTTCAACTATGGCTACACCTTC. Its translation: CASSTDSRFNYGYTF. Full variable domain (missing parts from reference TRBV19 and TRBJ1-2): DGGITQSPKYLFRKEGQNVTLSCEQNLNHDAMYWYRQDPGQGLRLIYYSQIVNDFQKGDIAEGYSVSREKKESFPLTVTSAQKNPTAFYLCASSTDSRFNYGYTFGSGTRLTVV.

The chain employs TRBV5-6 and TRBJ2-2; no firm D call. Trimming left V 4 bases short and J 6 bases short, with 10 bases between. The CDR3 contains 13 residues. Germline V lookup: CDR1 SGHDT, CDR2 YYEEEE. The CDR3 sequence: CASSQTLPGELFF. The CDR3 nucleotides read TGTGCCAGCAGCCAGACATTGCCCGGGGAGCTGTTTTTT.

The chain joins TRBV10-1 to TRBJ2-1; 12 bases align to TRBD2. The CDR3 contains 15 residues. CDR1 is WNHNN and CDR2 is SYGVQD in the germline V gene (reference sequence). The trim removed 3 bases at V and 8 bases at J, leaving 5 bases unmatched. CDR3 residues: CASSDGLAGLDEQFF. CDR3 sequence (DNA): TGCGCCAGCAGTGACGGACTAGCGGGGCTGGATGAGCAGTTCTTC.

The rearrangement joins TRBV28 to TRBJ1-1, with D hard to call. CDR1 is MDHEN, CDR2 SYDVKM, per germline. Between the trimmed V and J ends, which lost 10 bases and 0 bases, there was a span of 18 bases. This CDR3 contains 15 residues. This CDR3 reads CATRLRAFMNTEAFF. CDR3 DNA sequence: TGTGCCACCCGCTTGAGGGCCTTTATGAACACTGAAGCTTTCTTT.

This clone was recorded once. The chain carries TRBV3-1 (or the pseudogene TRBV3-2) and TRBJ2-4; 7 nucleotides match TRBD1. This CDR3 has 23 amino acids. V trimming: 4 bases; J trimming: 0 bases; junction bases outside the gene matches: 27. Germline CDR1 is LGHDT and CDR2 is YNNKEL (reference sequence). Here the CDR3 DNA reads TGTGCCAGCAGCCCGCTCGACAGGGAGAAACTCTCTGACCTACGCCTAGCCAAAAACATTCAGTACTTC. Its protein is CASSPLDREKLSDLRLAKNIQYF.

This sequence joins TRBV30 and TRBJ1-1; TRBD1 aligns across 10 bases. In germline, CDR1 is GTSNPN, CDR2 SVGIG (reference sequence). V was pared by 5 bases and J by 4 bases, with 4 bases of the junction left unmatched. This CDR3 region has 13 residues. Here the CDR3 reads CAWGTGATTEAFF. CDR3 bases: TGTGCCTGGGGGACAGGGGCGACCACTGAAGCTTTCTTT.

To note about this clone: Other DNA variants within this sample encode the same CDR3. This chain connects TRBV28 to TRBJ1-1; TRBD1 is a possible D gene (6 bases). Trimming removed 5 bases at V and 5 bases at J, with 12 bases between. The germline V gene encodes CDR1 MDHEN and CDR2 SYDVKM. The length of the CDR3 is 13 residues. CDR3 in amino acids: CASSKQGRTEAFF. CDR3 bases: TGTGCCAGCAGTAAACAGGGTCGAACTGAAGCTTTCTTT.

This clone came up once. The chain combines TRBV4-1 with TRBJ2-2; TRBD2 matches at 16 bases. V dropped 3 bases and J dropped 5; count of bases not matched to a gene: 15. The CDR3 extends over 21 amino acids. Looked up from germline, CDR1 is MGHRA and CDR2 is YSYEKL. The CDR3 DNA reads as TGCGCCAGCAGCCAGAAACCGGGACTAGCGGGGGGGAGTGGAGTAACCGGGGAGCTGTTTTTT. Encoded protein: CASSQKPGLAGGSGVTGELFF.

The chain links TRBV28 to TRBJ1-1; no definite D call. The CDR3 consists of 13 residues. CDR1 is MDHEN, CDR2 SYDVKM, per germline. Trimming left V 7 bases short and J 0 bases short, with 9 bases between. The CDR3 protein is CASMGSLNTEAFF. The CDR3 DNA reads as TGTGCCAGCATGGGGAGCTTGAACACTGAAGCTTTCTTT.

This chain links TRBV2 with TRBJ2-3; the match to TRBD2 covers 8 bases. Germline CDR1 and CDR2: SNHLY and FYNNEI. The J segment lost 0 bases and the V segment lost 7 bases, leaving 12 bases of the junction unmatched. The CDR3 length is 17 residues. In DNA form, the CDR3 reads TGTGCCAGCATGGGTCAGGCCTCTAGCGGGAGCACAGATACGCAGTATTTT. This gives the protein CASMGQASSGSTDTQYF.

J is TRBJ2-7 and V is TRBV3-1 (or the pseudogene TRBV3-2); TRBD1 is a possible D gene (5 bases). This CDR3 is 12 amino acids long. CDR1 and CDR2 (germline): LGHDT, YNNKEL (reference sequence). V was pared by 1 base and J by 12 bases, with 13 bases between. The CDR3 sequence is CASSQGQGGLYV. CDR3 in DNA: TGTGCCAGCAGCCAAGGTCAGGGTGGCTTGTACGTC.

The rearrangement joins TRBV19 to TRBJ2-2, with a weak D call TRBD1 (5 bases). V gave up 0 bases and J gave up 6 bases, with 8 bases separating them. The CDR3 spans 14 residues. Germline CDR1 LNHDA, CDR2 SQIVND (reference sequence). The DNA for the CDR3 is TGTGCCAGTAGTATAGACAGGGTCGCCGGGGAGCTGTTTTTT. It specifies CASSIDRVAGELFF.

The chain links TRBV19 to TRBJ1-2; 7 bases fit TRBD1. The CDR3 is 12 amino acids. In germline, CDR1 is LNHDA, CDR2 SQIVND (reference sequence). V lost 6 bases, J lost 7 bases, and 5 bases stayed unmatched. Here the CDR3 reads CASSQGGRGYTF. The CDR3 nucleotides are TGTGCCAGTAGCCAGGGGGGCCGTGGCTACACCTTC.

This chain joins TRBV7-3 and TRBJ2-1, with D tentatively TRBD1 (6 bases). CDR3 length: 16 amino acids. V gave up 1 base and J gave up 7 bases, with 17 bases separating them. From germline, CDR1 is SGHTA and CDR2 FQGTGA. CDR3 sequence reads: CASSLMPLGQTNEQFF. DNA for the CDR3: TGTGCCAGCAGCTTAATGCCCCTAGGACAGACGAATGAGCAGTTCTTC.

V is TRBV4-3 and J is TRBJ1-2; D is perhaps TRBD1 (5 bases). Trimming removed 0 bases at V and 5 bases at J, with 7 bases between. Germline V gene lookup returns CDR1 LGHNA and CDR2 YSLEER. This CDR3 spans 13 amino acids. CDR3 in DNA: TGCGCCAGCAGCCAAGACAGGGAATATGGCTACACCTTC. Its translation is CASSQDREYGYTF.

This chain joins TRBV29-1 and TRBJ2-1; 7 bases are shared with TRBD1. The CDR3 loop spans 16 amino acids. The V gene end was trimmed by 6 bases and the J gene end by 5 bases; junction bases not matched to a gene: 16. Germline values: CDR1 SQVTM, CDR2 ANQGSEA. Written as DNA, the CDR3 is TGCAGCGTCCAGTTTAGACAGGGAGTGTCCAACAATGAGCAGTTCTTC. Residues: CSVQFRQGVSNNEQFF.

This rearrangement joins TRBV7-7 to TRBJ2-3, with a tentative D call TRBD2 (7 bases). Germline CDR1 and CDR2: SSHAT and FNYEAQ (reference sequence). V lost 0 bases to trimming and J lost 2 bases, with 9 bases between them. This CDR3 has 15 residues. The CDR3 region is CASSLAGGATDTQYF. CDR3 DNA sequence: TGTGCCAGCAGCTTAGCGGGGGGGGCCACAGATACGCAGTATTTT.

This chain links TRBV7-8 with TRBJ2-7, with D possibly matching TRBD1 (6 bases). The ends were cut back, 2 bases at V and 4 bases at J, with 9 bases in the middle. The CDR3 length is 13 residues. Looked up from germline, CDR1 is SGHVS and CDR2 is FQNEAQ. CDR3 coding DNA: TGTGCCAGCAGCTTACAGGGGCTGTACGAGCAGTACGTC. Encoded protein: CASSLQGLYEQYV.

The V and J genes are TRBV7-2 and TRBJ1-2, with D perhaps TRBD1 (5 bases). The V and J ends lost 5 bases and 0 bases respectively, with 13 bases between them. This CDR3 is built from 15 residues. CDR1 is SGHTA and CDR2 is FQGNSA in the germline V gene. This CDR3 reads CASSVLTASNYGYTF. The CDR3 region has the DNA TGTGCCAGCAGCGTACTGACAGCATCTAACTATGGCTACACCTTC.

V is TRBV18 and J is TRBJ2-4; tentative D call: TRBD2 (5 bases). V dropped 3 bases and J dropped 7 bases, with 22 bases sitting between them. The CDR3 spans 17 residues. The germline gives CDR1 KGHSH, CDR2 LQKENI. CDR3 nucleotide sequence: TGTGCCAGCTCACCGCAGGAAACTTTTTCATCGGGGAACATTCAGTACTTC. This sequence encodes CASSPQETFSSGNIQYF.

V and J are TRBV7-8 and TRBJ2-7, with D possibly TRBD2 on 7 matching bases. Germline V gene lookup returns CDR1 SGHVS and CDR2 FQNEAQ. Trimming left V 5 bases short and J 0 bases short, with 8 bases between. The CDR3 loop spans 13 amino acids. The CDR3 bases are TGTGCCAGCAGCCGGGGGGCCTCCTACGAGCAGTACTTC. Encoded protein: CASSRGASYEQYF.

The chain joins TRBV12-3 or TRBV12-4 to TRBJ2-3; 9 positions agree with TRBD1. This CDR3 is built from 12 residues. J lost 9 bases, V lost 6 bases, and 4 bases had no gene match. The CDR3 sequence: CASSWTGETQYF. The DNA of the CDR3 is TGTGCCAGCAGCTGGACAGGGGAAACGCAGTATTTT.

This chain joins TRBV29-1 and TRBJ2-3, with D possibly TRBD2 on 6 matching bases. The germline V gene encodes CDR1 SQVTM and CDR2 ANQGSEA. There are 15 residues in the CDR3. V lost 8 bases and J 1 base, leaving 19 bases between the germline ends. CDR3 protein: CSSRLARGGTDTQYF. The DNA of the CDR3 is TGCAGCTCCCGATTGGCCCGCGGGGGCACAGATACGCAGTATTTT.

The chain has TRBV18 and TRBJ2-3, with 10 bases that match TRBD2. The germline V gene has CDR1 KGHSH and CDR2 LQKENI. V dropped 3 bases and J dropped 2; count of bases not matched to a gene: 5. The CDR3 covers 16 residues. In DNA, the CDR3 is TGTGCCAGCTCACCCTTAGCGGGGGGCAACACAGATACGCAGTATTTT. This translates into CASSPLAGGNTDTQYF.

The genes are TRBV4-1 and TRBJ2-1, with 9 bases matching TRBD2. Germline V gene lookup returns CDR1 MGHRA and CDR2 YSYEKL. The CDR3 is 15 residues long. The trim removed 1 base at V and 8 bases at J, leaving 6 bases unmatched. The CDR3 sequence: CASSQGGGAPYEQFF. As DNA, the CDR3 is TGCGCCAGCAGCCAAGGCGGGGGGGCCCCCTATGAGCAGTTCTTC.

The chain is built from TRBV6-5 and TRBJ2-4; D perhaps matches TRBD1 (5 bases). CDR3 length: 13 residues. CDR1 and CDR2 from the germline V gene are MNHEY and SVGAGI. V was clipped by 5 bases and J by 5 bases, with 10 bases between them. The CDR3 spells CASSNPTENIQYF. The CDR3 DNA reads TGTGCCAGCAGTAACCCGACAGAAAACATTCAGTACTTC.

The chain employs TRBV7-2 and TRBJ2-7; a possible D gene is TRBD2 (7 bases). CDR3 length: 15 amino acids. Germline CDR1 and CDR2: SGHTA and FQGNSA. The V end was cut by 7 bases, the J end by 4 bases, with 20 bases between. The CDR3, as DNA: TGTGCCAGCAACCCCGGGGGCGGGGGTTCTTACGAGCAGTACTTC. Encoded protein: CASNPGGGGSYEQYF.